These 18 T cell receptor beta chains originate from one sample sequenced in a study of PD-1 blockade in classical Hodgkin lymphoma. All the patients suffered relapse after autologous stem cell transplantation, and brentuximab vedotin exposure differed. Only in-frame clones appear in the TCRdb table, and some are missing; sequencing was by immunoSEQ multiplex PCR. The table lists 49,000 or so clones, about three quarters of them singletons. This material consisted of peripheral blood mononuclear cells (PBMCs), taken before the second cycle of nivolumab. These TCRs come from a human donor with classical Hodgkin lymphoma.

This clone was observed a single time. V is TRBV9 and J is TRBJ1-3; 8 nucleotides agree with TRBD1. Germline V gives CDR1 SGDLS, CDR2 YYNGEE. The CDR3 covers 16 residues. The J segment lost 4 bases and the V segment lost 3 bases, leaving 9 bases of the junction unmatched. The CDR3 loop reads CASSGTGTGGGNTIYF. Written as DNA, the CDR3 is TGTGCCAGCAGCGGTACCGGGACAGGAGGAGGAAACACCATATATTTT.

The chain combines TRBV7-3 with TRBJ2-2; D remains ambiguous. CDR3 size: 13 residues. The germline gives CDR1 SGHTA, CDR2 FQGTGA. V lost 5 bases and J 6 bases, leaving 10 bases between the germline ends. This chain's CDR3 is CASSPEWAGELFF. CDR3 coding DNA: TGTGCCAGCAGCCCGGAGTGGGCCGGGGAGCTGTTTTTT.

The chain is built from TRBV6-5 and TRBJ1-4; 8 bases match TRBD1. CDR3 size: 16 residues. Looked up from germline, CDR1 is MNHEY and CDR2 is SVGAGI. V lost 2 bases and J lost 6; bases outside the gene matches: 8. Here the CDR3 DNA reads TGTGCCAGCAGTTACCTCGGACAGGGAGCAGATGAAAAACTGTTTTTT. Protein: CASSYLGQGADEKLFF.

This clone appeared many times. The chain uses TRBV5-4 and TRBJ2-6; 9 bases are a match to TRBD1. In germline, CDR1 is SGHNT, CDR2 YYREEE (reference sequence). J was trimmed by 0 bases and V by 2 bases; bases with no gene match: 12. CDR3 size: 20 residues. CDR3 sequence reads: CASSLGTGMGGISGANVLTF. DNA of the CDR3: TGTGCCAGCAGCTTAGGGACAGGGATGGGCGGGATCTCTGGGGCCAACGTCCTGACTTTC.

The chain recombines TRBV15 with TRBJ2-7; 7 bases fit TRBD2. Germline V lookup: CDR1 LNHNV, CDR2 YYDKDF (reference sequence). CDR3 length: 15 residues. V dropped 5 bases and J dropped 0; count of bases not matched to a gene: 7. This chain's CDR3 is CATSPGTTSSYEQYF. In DNA, the CDR3 is TGTGCCACCAGCCCCGGGACTACAAGCTCCTACGAGCAGTACTTC.

The J gene is TRBJ1-1, the V gene TRBV6-1, with D possibly being TRBD1 (6 bases). This CDR3 comprises 14 residues. The ends were cut back, 2 bases at V and 7 bases at J, with 14 bases in the middle. Germline V gives CDR1 MNHNS, CDR2 SASEGT. CDR3 amino acids: CASSELHGGYEAFF. In DNA form, the CDR3 reads TGTGCCAGCAGTGAACTCCATGGGGGCTATGAAGCTTTCTTT.

This clone turned up a few times. The rearrangement uses TRBV7-8 and TRBJ1-1, with D unresolved. The CDR3 loop spans 16 amino acids. With 1 base removed from V and 0 bases from J, the gap between germline ends came to 12 bases. The germline V gene has CDR1 SGHVS and CDR2 FQNEAQ. CDR3 sequence reads: CASSLEAGRMNTEAFF. As DNA, the CDR3 is TGTGCCAGCAGCTTAGAAGCAGGCAGGATGAACACTGAAGCTTTCTTT.

The CDR3 sequence: CASSRGRGKETQYF. CDR3 nucleotide sequence: TGTGCCAGTAGTCGGGGGCGAGGGAAAGAGACCCAGTACTTC. The chain employs TRBV19 and TRBJ2-5; D is tentatively TRBD1 or TRBD2 (6 bases each). V dropped 5 bases and J dropped 3 bases, with 13 bases sitting between them. Germline-derived CDR1 and CDR2 are LNHDA and SQIVND (reference sequence). The CDR3 covers 14 residues.

The chain joins TRBV7-2 to TRBJ2-1; TRBD1 or TRBD2 may be the D gene (5 bases each). Deletions cut 2 bases from V and 8 bases from J, with 13 bases between. There are 14 residues in the CDR3. Germline-derived CDR1 and CDR2 are SGHTA and FQGNSA. CDR3 loop: CASSLQGAGDEQFF. CDR3 coding DNA: TGTGCCAGCAGCTTACAGGGAGCTGGGGATGAGCAGTTCTTC.

J is TRBJ2-1 and V is TRBV9; 12 positions match TRBD2. J gave up 9 bases and V 4 bases, and 8 bases lay outside the gene matches. Germline CDR1 is SGDLS and CDR2 is YYNGEE. CDR3 size: 15 residues. The chain's CDR3 is CASSTRTSGETEQFF. The CDR3 nucleotides are TGTGCCAGCAGCACCCGGACTAGCGGGGAGACTGAGCAGTTCTTC. Supplemented by reference TRBV9 and TRBJ2-1, the full variable domain reads DSGVTQTPKHLITATGQRVTLRCSPRSGDLSVYWYQQSLDQGLQFLIQYYNGEERAKGNILERFSAQQFPDLHSELNLSSLELGDSALYFCASSTRTSGETEQFFGPGTRLTVL.

The chain has TRBV9 and TRBJ2-3, with D unclear. This CDR3 contains 13 residues. Between the trimmed V and J ends, which lost 4 bases and 4 bases, there was a span of 10 bases. Germline V gives CDR1 SGDLS, CDR2 YYNGEE. DNA for the CDR3: TGTGCCAGCAGCCCAGAGGTCGCAGATACGCAGTATTTT. Amino acid sequence: CASSPEVADTQYF.

This chain uses TRBV7-3 with TRBJ2-7; TRBD1 agrees at 8 bases. V shed 1 base and J 3 bases; nucleotides not matched to a gene: 5. Looked up from germline, CDR1 is SGHTA and CDR2 is FQGTGA. The CDR3 runs 15 residues. The CDR3 DNA reads TGTGCCAGCAGCTTAAACCCTACAGGGGGCTACGAGCAGTACTTC. As protein: CASSLNPTGGYEQYF.

This chain uses TRBV4-3 with TRBJ2-3, with TRBD2 matching over 9 bases. CDR3 size: 16 residues. Germline trimming cut 0 bases from V and 6 bases from J; bases unmatched to any gene: 7. Germline assignment: CDR1 LGHNA and CDR2 YSLEER. The CDR3 spells CASSQDWTSVADTQYF. CDR3 DNA: TGCGCCAGCAGCCAAGATTGGACTAGCGTGGCGGATACGCAGTATTTT.

The chain has TRBV23-1 and TRBJ1-5; no firm D call. TRBV23-1 is given ORF status, its function remaining uncertain. The CDR3 consists of 11 residues. The V gene lost 6 bases and the J gene lost 11 bases, with 11 bases spanning the gap. CDR3 DNA sequence: TGCGCCAGCAGCCTTGCCCTCACCCAGCATTTT. This codes for CASSLALTQHF.

The CDR3 protein is CASSSQGDGNTEAFF. Written as DNA, the CDR3 is TGCGCCAGCAGCTCGCAGGGGGATGGGAACACTGAAGCTTTCTTT. The chain is built from TRBV5-1 and TRBJ1-1, with 7 bases aligning to TRBD1. CDR1 SGHRS and CDR2 YFSETQ come from the germline V gene. The CDR3 has 15 residues. Losses at the gene ends were 3 bases for V and 1 base for J; bases not matched to a gene: 6.

This clone is medium-sized within its sample. The chain combines TRBV4-2 with TRBJ2-3; D might be TRBD2 (6 bases). Germline V gives CDR1 LGHNA, CDR2 YNFKEQ. Trimming removed 4 bases from V and 4 bases from J, with 27 bases in between. The CDR3 is 19 amino acids. Written as DNA, the CDR3 is TGTGCCAGCAGCCGACGGGAGCAGCTGGAAGGACCCCACGCAGATACGCAGTATTTT. As protein: CASSRREQLEGPHADTQYF.

This clone was seen a single time. The rearrangement uses TRBV7-5 and TRBJ1-2; the D call TRBD1 from the table was never checked on the DNA. TRBV7-5 is labeled a pseudogene. The CDR3 is 13 residues long. The CDR3: CARNGQGSGGYTF. The CDR3 DNA follows: TGTGCCAGAAACGGACAGGGGTCTGGGGGCTACACCTTC.

The V gene is TRBV30, the J gene TRBJ1-3, with D possibly TRBD1 on 6 matching bases. Germline V lookup: CDR1 GTSNPN, CDR2 SVGIG (reference sequence). The ends were cut back, 2 bases at V and 1 base at J, with 15 bases in the middle. The CDR3 has 16 residues. Written as DNA, the CDR3 is TGTGCCTGGAGTAATACAGGGTTTGCATCTGGAAACACCATATATTTT. Translating it yields CAWSNTGFASGNTIYF. Full variable domain (remainder filled in from reference TRBV30 and TRBJ1-3): SQTIHQWPATLVQPVGSPLSLECTVEGTSNPNLYWYRQAAGRGLQLLFYSVGIGQISSEVPQNLSASRPQDRQFILSSKKLLLSDSGFYLCAWSNTGFASGNTIYFGEGSWLTVV.